This is a list of T cell receptor beta chains from one sample in a study of T cells expressing NK-cell markers. Using the 5' RACE reads, TCRdb records one entry per CDR3 protein without DNA. This table holds 350,000 to 450,000 distinct CDR3 sequences. Source material: blood T cells: a sorted CD56 or NKG2C T cell subset, CD4+ or CD8+ T cells, or bulk PBMC T cells (not recorded which). The receptors originated from a man between 18 and 69 years old in good health. Each CDR3 is given with its conserved first and last residue.

j_call,v_call,cdr3_aa
TRBJ1-1,TRBV4-2,CASSEANRVNTEAFF
TRBJ1-2,TRBV7-2,CASSANTGTVDYTF
TRBJ1-5,TRBV27,CASSLRGGRRGNQPQHF
TRBJ2-1,TRBV2,CASSEIGYEQFF
TRBJ2-7,TRBV12-3/TRBV12-4,CASSTGDGKYEQYF
TRBJ2-5,TRBV5-4,CASSYSGTGERETQYF
TRBJ1-1,TRBV5-1,CASSLVQGAKTEAFF
TRBJ2-1,TRBV18,CASSPTSGNNEQFF
TRBJ2-1,TRBV11-2,CASGLARDEQFF
TRBJ2-3,TRBV18,CASSQTGTQTDTQYF
TRBJ1-5,TRBV5-8,CASSLYTSNQPQHF
TRBJ1-1,TRBV7-9,CASSPPSGFSEAFF
TRBJ2-7,TRBV28,CASSIPLFGTQYEQYF
TRBJ2-1,TRBV9,CASSVAISGAYNEQFF
TRBJ1-1,TRBV12-5,CASGLVLGRQDSTEAFF
TRBJ2-5,TRBV20-1,CSARLAKETQYF
TRBJ1-5,TRBV2,CASNLLGIDQPQHF
TRBJ2-7,TRBV7-9,CASSLARNYEQYF
TRBJ1-4,TRBV19,CASSIARTNEKLFF
TRBJ2-7,TRBV6-1,CASSRDSPTPSYEQYF
TRBJ1-2,TRBV2,CASRDQGIRGYTF
TRBJ2-1,TRBV30,CAWSARDREDNEQFF
TRBJ2-5,TRBV29-1,CSVEGLAGVLQETQYF
TRBJ2-1,TRBV27,CASSLWQGAYNEQFF
TRBJ2-1,TRBV6-1,CASIGRAVAYNEQFF
TRBJ2-5,TRBV15,CATSRIASETQYF
TRBJ1-1,TRBV6-2/TRBV6-3,CASSYLRGAVTEAFF
TRBJ1-2,TRBV2,CASRQANYGYTF
TRBJ1-1,TRBV25-1,CASSYDRGRAFF
TRBJ1-3,TRBV29-1,CSVHMDPGGAIYF
TRBJ1-4,TRBV28,CASSGYRGRPEKLFF
TRBJ2-1,TRBV29-1,CSASRWTEINEQFF
TRBJ1-5,TRBV20-1,CSARDAATGVSNQPQHF
TRBJ2-3,TRBV7-9,CASSRLAGGPDTQYF
TRBJ2-7,TRBV6-1,CASNPPGKAEQYF